This T cell receptor (beta chain) was recovered during a study of cytomegalovirus exposure and HLA in healthy donors. Donors consisted of healthy bone marrow donors. 60 Vbeta and 13 Jbeta primers were used in PCR. This table comes from immunoSEQ multiplex PCR, and its TCRdb copy is limited to in-frame clones, with some not included. Of over 80,000 clones listed, 60% to 80% are singletons. Findings of the study overall: In a later analysis, TCR beta V- and J-gene trimming was associated with a missense DCLRE1C variant. Indistinguishable V segments, including TRBV6-2 and TRBV6-3, were excluded. The classifier, whose performance was assessed in both the original and validation cohorts, reportedly diagnosed cytomegalovirus status with high specificity and sensitivity.

Germline assignment: CDR1 MNHEY and CDR2 SVGAGI. Trimming left V 0 bases short and J 12 bases short, with 15 bases between. CDR3 length: 13 residues. About this clone: The target antigen is unknown.

This receptor was obtained from a female donor in good health and CMV-seronegative. The specimen sequenced was PBMCs. The V gene is TRBV6-5, the J gene TRBJ2-7, with D maybe TRBD1 (6 bases). The CDR3 loop is CASSYSSTGSTYF. The CDR3 nucleotides read TGTGCCAGCAGTTACTCGTCAACAGGGTCTACGTACTTC.